This T cell receptor (beta chain) derives from a study of human T cells and chemical hapten exposure. Study-level background: Per-sample TCR yield variability stemmed mainly from small pooled library volume differences.

Sequencing started from total RNA isolated from unfractionated whole blood. V was clipped by 3 bases and J by 7 bases, with 14 bases between them. Germline CDR1 and CDR2: SGDLS and YYNGEE. The CDR3 extends over 13 amino acids. Overall study results and limits: TCRs above 1 in 1000 frequency stayed constant with DPC sensitization.

The study used a library that attached unique molecular identifiers to individual cDNA molecules. Authors' methods: Sample-level TCR yields exhibited a median of around 100,000, with a range of roughly 20,000 to 690,600. TCRdb passed the reads through MiXCR, listing each CDR3 protein once. These V and J calls originate from TCRdb's pipeline instead of the authors' own analysis. This sample carries fewer than 150,000 distinct CDR3 sequences, 8.5% to 9% of them seen once, and the ten largest clones take 1.3% to 1.5%. This clonotype was counted only a few times. Its antigen is as yet unknown. Source material: whole blood. The clonotype comes from a human donor in good health. Some clones in this sample may be carry-over from other donors' samples. The V and J genes are TRBV9 and TRBJ2-7; maybe TRBD2 (5 bases). The CDR3 sequence is CASSATGIGEQYF. For the CDR3, the DNA is TGTGCCAGCAGCGCAACGGGGATAGGGGAGCAGTACTTC.